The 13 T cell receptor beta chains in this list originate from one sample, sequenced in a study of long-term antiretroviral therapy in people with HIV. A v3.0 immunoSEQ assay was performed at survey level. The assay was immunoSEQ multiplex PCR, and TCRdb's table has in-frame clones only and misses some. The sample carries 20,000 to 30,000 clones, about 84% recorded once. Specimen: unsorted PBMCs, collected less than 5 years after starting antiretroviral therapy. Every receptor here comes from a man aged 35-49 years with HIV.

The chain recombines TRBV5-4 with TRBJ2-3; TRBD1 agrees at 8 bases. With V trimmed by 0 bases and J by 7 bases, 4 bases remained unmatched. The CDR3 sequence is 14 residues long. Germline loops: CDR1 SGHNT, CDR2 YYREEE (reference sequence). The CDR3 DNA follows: TGTGCCAGCAGCTTGGCAGGGGGCGTAAATACGCAGTATTTT. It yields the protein CASSLAGGVNTQYF.

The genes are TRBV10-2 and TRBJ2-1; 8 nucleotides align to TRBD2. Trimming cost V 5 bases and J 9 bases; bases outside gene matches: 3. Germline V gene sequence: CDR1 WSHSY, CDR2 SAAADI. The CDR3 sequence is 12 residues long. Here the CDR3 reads CASSSGSSEQFF. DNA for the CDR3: TGCGCCAGCAGTAGCGGGAGTAGTGAGCAGTTCTTC.

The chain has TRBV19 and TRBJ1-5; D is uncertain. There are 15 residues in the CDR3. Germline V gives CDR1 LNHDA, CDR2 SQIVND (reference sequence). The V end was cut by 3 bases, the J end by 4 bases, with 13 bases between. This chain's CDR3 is CASSISTLANQPQHF. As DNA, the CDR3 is TGTGCCAGTAGTATTTCCACATTAGCAAATCAGCCCCAGCATTTT.

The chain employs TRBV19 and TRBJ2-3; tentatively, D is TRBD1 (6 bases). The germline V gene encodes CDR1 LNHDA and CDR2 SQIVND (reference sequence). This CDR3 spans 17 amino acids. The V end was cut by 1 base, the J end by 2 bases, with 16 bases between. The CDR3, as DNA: TGTGCCAGTAGTATAGTAGGAACAGGGTTGATCACAGATACGCAGTATTTT. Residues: CASSIVGTGLITDTQYF.

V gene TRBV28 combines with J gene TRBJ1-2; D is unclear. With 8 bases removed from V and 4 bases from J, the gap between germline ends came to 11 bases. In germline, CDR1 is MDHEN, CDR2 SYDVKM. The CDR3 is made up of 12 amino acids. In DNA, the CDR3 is TGTGCCAGCGAATGGAGGCCCTATGGCTACACCTTC. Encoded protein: CASEWRPYGYTF.

CDR3 loop: CATSRDHRTQYF. CDR3 DNA: TGTGCCACCAGCAGAGATCACCGTACGCAGTATTTT. The V gene is TRBV15, the J gene TRBJ2-3; no firm D call. Per germline, CDR1 LNHNV and CDR2 YYDKDF (reference sequence). The CDR3 totals 12 residues. With 0 bases removed from V and 8 bases from J, the gap between germline ends came to 6 bases.

For the CDR3, the DNA is TGTGCCAGCAGCGTAAGCATTAACACCGGGGAGCTGTTTTTT. This gives the protein CASSVSINTGELFF. The chain employs TRBV9 and TRBJ2-2; D not resolved. V dropped 1 base and J dropped 2 bases, with 6 bases sitting between them. CDR3 length: 14 amino acids. The germline CDR1 and CDR2 sequences are SGDLS and YYNGEE.

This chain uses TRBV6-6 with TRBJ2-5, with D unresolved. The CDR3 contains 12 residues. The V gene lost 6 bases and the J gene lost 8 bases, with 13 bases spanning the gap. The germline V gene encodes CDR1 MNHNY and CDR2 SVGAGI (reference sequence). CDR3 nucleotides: TGTGCCAGCAGCTCACTCGAAGGAACCCAGTACTTC. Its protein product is CASSSLEGTQYF.

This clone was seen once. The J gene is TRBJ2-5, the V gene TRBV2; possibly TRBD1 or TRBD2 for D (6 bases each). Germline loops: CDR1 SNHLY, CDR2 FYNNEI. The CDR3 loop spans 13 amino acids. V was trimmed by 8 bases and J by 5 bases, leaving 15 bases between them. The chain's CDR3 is CASHGRGRETQYF. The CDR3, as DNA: TGTGCCAGCCACGGCCGGGGGCGGGAGACCCAGTACTTC. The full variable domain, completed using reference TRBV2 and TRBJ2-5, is EPEVTQTPSHQVTQMGQEVILRCVPISNHLYFYWYRQILGQKVEFLVSFYNNEISEKSEIFDDQFSVERPDGSNFTLKIRSTKLEDSAMYFCASHGRGRETQYFGPGTRLLVL.

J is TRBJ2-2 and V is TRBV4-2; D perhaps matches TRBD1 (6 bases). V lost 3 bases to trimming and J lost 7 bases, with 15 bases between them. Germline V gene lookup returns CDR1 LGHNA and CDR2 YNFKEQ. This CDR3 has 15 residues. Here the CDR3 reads CASSQGGQFSGELFF. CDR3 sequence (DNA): TGTGCCAGCAGCCAGGGTGGACAGTTTAGCGGGGAGCTGTTTTTT.

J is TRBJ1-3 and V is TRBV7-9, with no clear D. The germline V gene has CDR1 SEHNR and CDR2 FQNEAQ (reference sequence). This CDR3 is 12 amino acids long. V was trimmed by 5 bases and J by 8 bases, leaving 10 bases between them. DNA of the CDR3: TGTGCCAGCAGCCGGGAGTTGGACACCATATATTTT. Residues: CASSRELDTIYF.

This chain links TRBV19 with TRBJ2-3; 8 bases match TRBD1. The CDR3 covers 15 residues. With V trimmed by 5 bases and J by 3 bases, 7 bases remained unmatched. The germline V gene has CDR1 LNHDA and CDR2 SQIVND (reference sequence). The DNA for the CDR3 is TGTGCCAGTAGTCTACAGGGGGATGGAACAGATACGCAGTATTTT. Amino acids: CASSLQGDGTDTQYF.

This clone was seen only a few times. The CDR3 region has the DNA TGCAGCGTTGAGAGGGGGGCCTACGAGCAGTACTTC. Its translation is CSVERGAYEQYF. The rearrangement joins TRBV29-1 to TRBJ2-7; D may match TRBD1 or TRBD2 (6 bases each). The CDR3 has 12 amino acids. Trimming stripped 3 bases from V and 2 bases from J, with 8 bases between. Per the germline V gene, CDR1 is SQVTM and CDR2 is ANQGSEA.